Below are 30 T cell receptor beta chains sequenced from a single sample in a study of human T cells and chemical hapten exposure (dated by TCRdb to the early 2020s). The time point tag for this specimen amounts to: pre-sensitization, week 0. This sample's treatment or condition label indicates: therapeutic diphenylcyclopropenone sensitization with weekly scalp DPC. The protocol used for the library was RACE. The sequencing machine was a NextSeq 500. TCRdb reanalyzed the raw reads on its own, using fastp at Q25 for trimming and MiXCR for clone calling, and kept in-frame beta chains. Identical CDR3 proteins give one entry, which carries the most common genes and DNA. Counted in this sample were tens of thousands of distinct CDR3 sequences; about 7% of them appeared once. The ten largest clones take up 1.5% to 2% of the sample. Sequenced here: whole blood, sampled in connection with sensitization to the hapten diphenylcyclopropenone (DPC). The receptors come from a woman in her twenties or thirties with alopecia areata. Some clones in this sample may be carry-over from other donors' samples.

The chain links TRBV20-1 to TRBJ1-1; D uncertain. V lost 1 base and J lost 4, with 4 bases in between. Germline values: CDR1 DFQATT, CDR2 SNEGSKA (reference sequence). This CDR3 spans 11 amino acids. The CDR3 reads CSARGGTEAFF. The CDR3 coding sequence is TGCAGTGCTAGAGGGGGCACTGAAGCTTTCTTT.

The table lists this clonotype with many counts. The chain couples TRBV6-2 or TRBV6-3 to TRBJ2-5; TRBD1 aligns across 9 bases. The V gene's germline CDR1 is MNHEY and CDR2 SVGEGT. V dropped 7 bases and J dropped 3; count of bases not matched to a gene: 3. This CDR3 comprises 13 residues. The CDR3 region has the DNA TGTGCCAGCATCCGACAGGGGGAAGAGACCCAGTACTTC. Its translation is CASIRQGEETQYF.

This clonotype was detected ten times or more. The genes are TRBV6-2 or TRBV6-3 and TRBJ2-5; the match to TRBD2 covers 12 bases. Germline V gives CDR1 MNHEY, CDR2 SVGEGT. V dropped 2 bases and J dropped 5; count of bases not matched to a gene: 12. This CDR3 comprises 18 residues. CDR3 sequence: CASSYTQLAGGPRETQYF. The CDR3 DNA sequence: TGTGCCAGCAGTTACACTCAGCTAGCGGGGGGGCCTAGGGAGACCCAGTACTTC.

This clonotype was seen ten or more times. J is TRBJ2-7 and V is TRBV7-9; possible D gene TRBD1, 6 bases. Germline V gives CDR1 SEHNR, CDR2 FQNEAQ (reference sequence). The CDR3 consists of 14 residues. V shed 5 bases and J shed 5 bases, with 16 bases lying between them. CDR3 bases: TGTGCCAGCAGCCCCACAGGGAGTGGGGACGAGCAGTACTTC. It is translated as CASSPTGSGDEQYF.

The rearrangement uses TRBV20-1 and TRBJ2-2; D unresolved. CDR1 is DFQATT, CDR2 SNEGSKA, per germline (reference sequence). V lost 4 bases to trimming and J lost 7 bases, with 19 bases between them. This CDR3 comprises 15 residues. CDR3 nucleotides: TGCAGTGCTATCCGCCCGGGTCGGAATGACGGGGAGCTGTTTTTT. Translating gives CSAIRPGRNDGELFF.

At least ten counts were recorded for this clonotype. The rearrangement joins TRBV6-6 to TRBJ1-1, with 10 bases lining up with TRBD1. The junction had 9 bases not matched to a gene; V was cut back by 5 bases and J by 3 bases. Germline V gene lookup returns CDR1 MNHNY and CDR2 SVGAGI (reference sequence). The CDR3 consists of 16 residues. The DNA for the CDR3 is TGTGCCAGCAGTCGACCCGACAGGGGGCTTGACACTGAAGCTTTCTTT. This gives the protein CASSRPDRGLDTEAFF.

In this sample, this clonotype turned up many times. The chain couples TRBV20-1 to TRBJ1-6, with unresolved D. V gave up 0 bases and J gave up 7 bases, with 4 bases separating them. Per the germline V gene, CDR1 is DFQATT and CDR2 is SNEGSKA (reference sequence). The CDR3 spans 12 residues. The CDR3 DNA reads TGCAGTGCTAGAGAAGGGAATTCACCCCTCCACTTT. It specifies CSAREGNSPLHF.

This clonotype was seen a handful of times. The chain employs TRBV3-1 and TRBJ1-6; perhaps TRBD1 as D (5 bases). Germline lookup yields CDR1 LGHDT and CDR2 YNNKEL (reference sequence). The CDR3 is made up of 15 amino acids. Deletions cut 4 bases from V and 9 bases from J, with 16 bases between. The CDR3 nucleotides are TGTGCCAGCAGCCCCAGGGACCAGGGAGGTTCACCCCTCCACTTT. It translates to CASSPRDQGGSPLHF.

This clonotype has a count of ten or more. The chain carries TRBV20-1 and TRBJ1-1; D ambiguous. V lost 6 bases and J 0 bases, leaving 14 bases between the germline ends. CDR3 length: 14 amino acids. CDR1 is DFQATT, CDR2 SNEGSKA, per germline (reference sequence). The CDR3 sequence is CSATMGNLNTEAFF. The CDR3 DNA follows: TGCAGTGCCACCATGGGAAACCTGAACACTGAAGCTTTCTTT.

The chain uses TRBV29-1 and TRBJ2-7, with TRBD1 matching over 10 bases. The CDR3 covers 15 residues. Trimming took 4 bases from V and 2 from J; bases not matched to a gene: 8. Germline CDR1 and CDR2: SQVTM and ANQGSEA. CDR3 DNA sequence: TGCAGCGTTGCCCCCGGGACAGGGGACACCTACGAGCAGTACTTC. Translating it yields CSVAPGTGDTYEQYF.

This clonotype occurred many times. The chain employs TRBV19 and TRBJ1-2, with D unresolved. V was pared by 5 bases and J by 2 bases, with 12 bases between. This CDR3 contains 14 residues. The germline V gene encodes CDR1 LNHDA and CDR2 SQIVND (reference sequence). This CDR3 reads CASSLKDGNYGYTF. The CDR3 DNA follows: TGTGCCAGTAGTTTGAAGGACGGGAACTATGGCTACACCTTC.

The chain carries TRBV7-9 and TRBJ1-5; TRBD1 matches at 7 bases. The CDR3 is made up of 17 amino acids. Per the germline V gene, CDR1 is SEHNR and CDR2 is FQNEAQ (reference sequence). Trimming removed 0 bases from V and 5 bases from J; junction bases left unmatched: 10. In DNA, the CDR3 is TGTGCCAGCAGCTTAGCGGCAGGGGGAGGCCCAGATCAGCCCCAGCATTTT. This codes for CASSLAAGGGPDQPQHF.

This clonotype was detected ten times or more. This chain uses TRBV6-2 or TRBV6-3 with TRBJ2-1; 7 nucleotides agree with TRBD1. Germline CDR1 is MNHEY and CDR2 is SVGEGT. This CDR3 comprises 13 residues. V was pared by 3 bases and J by 8 bases, with 4 bases of the junction left unmatched. CDR3: CASSYDREHEQFF. CDR3 nucleotide sequence: TGTGCCAGCAGTTATGACAGGGAACATGAGCAGTTCTTC.

This clonotype was observed at least ten times. This chain links TRBV6-5 with TRBJ1-5, with 10 nucleotides matching TRBD1. CDR3 size: 17 residues. Germline-derived CDR1 and CDR2 are MNHEY and SVGAGI. The J segment lost 6 bases and the V segment lost 6 bases, leaving 14 bases of the junction unmatched. The CDR3 loop is CASSLTGTGDVGQPQHF. CDR3 sequence (DNA): TGTGCCAGCAGCCTCACCGGGACAGGGGATGTAGGTCAGCCCCAGCATTTT.

This clonotype was observed at least ten times. The genes are TRBV20-1 and TRBJ1-4, with D maybe TRBD1 (5 bases). In germline, CDR1 is DFQATT, CDR2 SNEGSKA (reference sequence). The CDR3 totals 16 residues. Trimming shortened V by 6 bases and J by 3 bases, and 20 bases separated the two germline ends. The CDR3 here is CSAKPGTPAANEKLFF. The CDR3 coding sequence is TGCAGTGCAAAACCCGGGACGCCGGCGGCTAATGAAAAACTGTTTTTT.

This clonotype was counted a few times. This rearrangement joins TRBV5-1 to TRBJ1-1, with D perhaps TRBD1 (6 bases). Trimming stripped 3 bases from V and 1 base from J, with 7 bases between. This CDR3 has 13 residues. The germline gives CDR1 SGHRS, CDR2 YFSETQ. CDR3 region: CASSWGQNTEAFF. The CDR3 coding sequence is TGCGCCAGCAGCTGGGGACAGAACACTGAAGCTTTCTTT.

As for this clonotype: The junction and the germline gene differ at one end; a read error may be behind it. This rearrangement joins TRBV5-1 to TRBJ2-4, with TRBD1 as a possible D gene (5 bases). Per germline, CDR1 SGHRS and CDR2 YFSETQ. The CDR3 contains 14 residues. The CDR3 DNA reads TGCGCCAGCAGCTTGGGGGGCGCCGAAAACATTCAGAACTTC. It yields the protein CASSLGGAENIQNF.

This clonotype was counted ten times or more. V usage is TRBV2 and J usage is TRBJ1-1; D not resolved. The V and J ends lost 6 bases and 8 bases respectively, with 19 bases between them. Germline lookup yields CDR1 SNHLY and CDR2 FYNNEI. This CDR3 spans 14 amino acids. CDR3 region: CASSLGLASREAFF. The CDR3 DNA follows: TGTGCCAGCAGCCTAGGGTTGGCATCCAGGGAAGCTTTCTTT.

This clonotype was counted ten times or more. V is TRBV12-3 or TRBV12-4 and J is TRBJ2-3, with D perhaps being TRBD1 or TRBD2 (6 bases each). Trimming pared 5 bases from V and 0 bases from J, leaving 9 bases between. The CDR3 is made up of 14 amino acids. The CDR3 protein is CASSPGASTDTQYF. The CDR3 region has the DNA TGTGCCAGCAGTCCGGGGGCTAGCACAGATACGCAGTATTTT.

This clonotype was recorded many times. The CDR3 bases are TGTGCCAGCAGCACATACAGGGGTACGCAGTATTTT. Protein product: CASSTYRGTQYF. This chain joins TRBV9 and TRBJ2-3; 7 positions agree with TRBD1. After removal of 4 bases from V and 8 bases from J, the junction contained 4 bases not matched to a gene. The CDR3 covers 12 residues. Germline loops: CDR1 SGDLS, CDR2 YYNGEE. The whole variable domain, filled in from reference TRBV9 and TRBJ2-3, reads DSGVTQTPKHLITATGQRVTLRCSPRSGDLSVYWYQQSLDQGLQFLIQYYNGEERAKGNILERFSAQQFPDLHSELNLSSLELGDSALYFCASSTYRGTQYFGPGTRLTVL.

This clonotype occurred many times. The CDR3 nucleotides are TGCAGTGCTTCGGACAGGGGAGTTTATACGCAGTATTTT. This translates into CSASDRGVYTQYF. The chain couples TRBV20-1 to TRBJ2-3; 9 positions agree with TRBD1. CDR1 and CDR2 from the germline V gene are DFQATT and SNEGSKA (reference sequence). The ends lost 5 bases at V and 7 bases at J; junction bases unmatched: 7. This CDR3 spans 13 amino acids.

This clonotype has a handful of counts. V is TRBV24-1 and J is TRBJ2-2; a possible D gene is TRBD2 (5 bases). Trimming took off 4 bases at V and 3 bases at J, with 11 bases between the two ends. Germline loops: CDR1 KGHDR, CDR2 SFDVKD. The CDR3 loop spans 15 amino acids. In nucleotides, the CDR3 is TGTGCCACCAGTGACCGGACGAGGGACACCGGGGAGCTGTTTTTT. Amino acid sequence: CATSDRTRDTGELFF.

This clonotype was detected many times. The chain links TRBV6-2 or TRBV6-3 to TRBJ2-7; D is possibly TRBD1 (5 bases). Germline V gives CDR1 MNHEY, CDR2 SVGEGT. V lost 0 bases and J lost 4, with 7 bases in between. The CDR3 covers 13 residues. CDR3 loop: CASSYSRVYEQYF. The CDR3 bases are TGTGCCAGCAGTTACTCCAGGGTTTACGAGCAGTACTTC.

Notes on this clonotype: A single base separates this from a much larger clone, so it may be a read error. This sequence joins TRBV6-6 and TRBJ1-3, with D perhaps TRBD1 (5 bases). This CDR3 has 15 amino acids. Germline V gene lookup returns CDR1 MNHNY and CDR2 SVGAGI (reference sequence). Trimming removed 10 bases from V and 1 base from J, with 17 bases in between. This CDR3 reads CANNRAGQSGNTIYF. CDR3 coding DNA: TGTGCCAACAACCGCGCGGGGCAATCTGGAAACACCATATATTTT.

This rearrangement joins TRBV5-6 to TRBJ2-5; D gene ambiguous. V was pared by 4 bases and J by 5 bases, with 15 bases between. The CDR3 contains 14 residues. Germline lookup yields CDR1 SGHDT and CDR2 YYEEEE. The DNA of the CDR3 is TGTGCCAGCAGCCCGGAGTATGACATGGAGACCCAGTACTTC. It translates to CASSPEYDMETQYF. The whole variable domain, remainder taken from reference TRBV5-6 and TRBJ2-5, is DAGVTQSPTHLIKTRGQQVTLRCSPKSGHDTVSWYQQALGQGPQFIFQYYEEEERQRGNFPDRFSGHQFPNYSSELNVNALLLGDSALYLCASSPEYDMETQYFGPGTRLLVL.

This clonotype was observed at least ten times. The chain combines TRBV20-1 with TRBJ1-6, with TRBD1 as a possible D gene (5 bases). Trimming pared 0 bases from V and 10 bases from J, leaving 13 bases between. The CDR3 totals 14 residues. CDR1 is DFQATT and CDR2 is SNEGSKA in the germline V gene (reference sequence). In nucleotides, the CDR3 is TGCAGTGCTAGAGATTCGGGGGGGAACTCACCCCTCCACTTT. Translated, it gives CSARDSGGNSPLHF.

The rearrangement links TRBV20-1 to TRBJ1-4; 9 bases are shared with TRBD1. Germline V gene sequence: CDR1 DFQATT, CDR2 SNEGSKA (reference sequence). J gave up 6 bases and V 6 bases, and 5 bases lay outside the gene matches. The CDR3 is made up of 13 amino acids. In DNA, the CDR3 is TGCAGTGCGATGAGGACAGGGGATGAAAAACTGTTTTTT. It yields the protein CSAMRTGDEKLFF.

This clonotype turned up a few times. The chain uses TRBV3-1 and TRBJ1-2; weak D call: TRBD1 (6 bases). V lost 2 bases and J 8 bases, leaving 18 bases between the germline ends. The CDR3 loop spans 15 amino acids. Germline loops: CDR1 LGHDT, CDR2 YNNKEL (reference sequence). The CDR3 DNA follows: TGTGCCAGCAGCCAACTTGGGGCCTCAGGGGAAGGCTACACCTTC. Protein product: CASSQLGASGEGYTF.

This clonotype was recorded many times. This chain links TRBV20-1 with TRBJ2-1; D could derive from TRBD1 or TRBD2 (5 bases each). Trimming removed 1 base from V and 1 base from J, with 5 bases in between. Per germline, CDR1 DFQATT and CDR2 SNEGSKA (reference sequence). This CDR3 has 13 amino acids. This CDR3 is CSARGGSYNEQFF. CDR3 sequence (DNA): TGCAGTGCTAGAGGGGGGTCCTACAATGAGCAGTTCTTC.

This clonotype was picked up many times. The CDR3, as DNA: TGTGCCAGCAGCTTGGGGCAGAAGGGGACCATGAACACTGAAGCTTTCTTT. It is translated as CASSLGQKGTMNTEAFF. The chain couples TRBV5-4 to TRBJ1-1, with D tentatively TRBD1 (5 bases). The germline CDR1 and CDR2 sequences are SGHNT and YYREEE (reference sequence). This CDR3 comprises 17 residues. Trimming took off 0 bases at V and 0 bases at J, with 15 bases between the two ends. Looking up the rest from reference TRBV5-4 and TRBJ1-1 gives the full variable domain: ETGVTQSPTHLIKTRGQQVTLRCSSQSGHNTVSWYQQALGQGPQFIFQYYREEENGRGNFPPRFSGLQFPNYSSELNVNALELDDSALYLCASSLGQKGTMNTEAFFGQGTRLTVV.